This is a list of T cell receptor beta chains from one sample in a study of monozygotic twins with inflammatory bowel disease. TCRdb re-called the 5' RACE reads, yielding one record per CDR3 amino acid sequence without DNA. The data show about 420,000 distinct CDR3 sequences, and the top ten clones hold 2% to 3%. Sequencing used blood. These receptors all stem from a human donor with ulcerative colitis or Crohn's disease, or a healthy co-twin of an affected twin (not recorded which). CDR3s include the opening cysteine and the closing phenylalanine or tryptophan.

TRBJ2-2 TRBV4-1 CASSQLSDTGELFF
TRBJ2-1 TRBV7-9 CASSSRAPLSNQFF
TRBJ2-1 TRBV5-6 CASSLVVVAGRGSYNEQFF
TRBJ1-1 TRBV18 CASSQSRDRDTEAFF
TRBJ2-1 TRBV28 CASSFTSRYNEQFF
TRBJ2-7 TRBV5-1 CASSLQSMGREQYF
TRBJ1-2 TRBV7-6 CASSLALDRSEGYTF
TRBJ2-5 TRBV5-4 CASSLGQLGPETQYF
TRBJ2-7 TRBV15 CATSRVVGTGGPYEQYF
TRBJ2-7 TRBV20-1 CSAWDSVYEQYF
TRBJ2-3 TRBV5-1 CASNRLAGGRDTQYF
TRBJ2-5 TRBV15 CATSRDRGGPELVETQYF
TRBJ2-2 TRBV28 CASSPPEWRGTGELFF
TRBJ2-1 TRBV20-1 CSARWGLAGANSYNEQFF
TRBJ1-1 TRBV7-2 CASSRENTEAFF
TRBJ1-1 TRBV7-2 CASSLDGWGEAEAFF
TRBJ2-2 TRBV7-2 CASRPADSGELFF
TRBJ2-2 TRBV14 CASSQDLGLTNTGELFF
TRBJ1-1 TRBV5-5 CASSRTALNTEAFF
TRBJ2-5 TRBV11-2 CASSLGVGGETQYF
TRBJ2-7 TRBV12-3/TRBV12-4 CASSRALAPYEQYF
TRBJ1-1 TRBV6-1 CATRITGNTEAFF
TRBJ2-7 TRBV5-1 CASSLAEPSYEQYF
TRBJ2-7 TRBV29-1 CSVEVRGTYEQYF
TRBJ1-1 TRBV11-2 CASSGGNWVTEAFF
TRBJ2-3 TRBV5-1 CASSLGAGGGAPDTQYF